The T cell receptor beta chain described here comes from a study of T cells in Graves' hyperthyroidism and ophthalmopathy. Study overall: Peripheral blood draws took place at initial diagnosis, ahead of any treatment.

Exclusion criteria comprised uncontrolled infection, other autoimmune disease, pregnancy or lactation. Trimming cost V 5 bases and J 5 bases, with 16 bases left between them. The CDR3 covers 15 residues. Germline CDR1 and CDR2: MDHEN and SYDVKM. Overall study results and limits: Most thyroid clonotypes expanded above 0.001 appeared in blood too. Ophthalmopathy stood apart from stable hyperthyroidism in a 13 V-J model.

Using RNA transcripts as the source, TCR beta CDR3 regions were amplified. HTBI primers were employed in a first-round RT-PCR of the TCR CDR3. TCRdb fed the multiplex PCR reads into MiXCR, producing one record per CDR3 protein. The sample yields approximately 410,000 distinct CDR3 sequences, roughly an eighth seen once. This clonotype has at least ten counts. Its antigen remains unidentified. Sequencing was carried out using blood. This TCR came from a woman between 18 and 29 years old with Graves' hyperthyroidism. This rearrangement joins TRBV28 to TRBJ2-1; D not certain. The CDR3 DNA reads as TGTGCCAGCAGTGACCGGGCCGCCCCTCACAATGAGCAGTTCTTC. Amino acids: CASSDRAAPHNEQFF.